This TCR beta chain was profiled in a study of shared T cell receptors in the human thymus. The repertoire was sequenced with immunoSEQ multiplex PCR; TCRdb's copy has only in-frame clones and lacks some. The sample yields hundreds of thousands of clones, more than 75% seen once. V dropped 2 bases and J dropped 0 bases, with 8 bases sitting between them. Germline CDR1 and CDR2: SGHRS and YFSETQ. There are 14 residues in the CDR3. These data also featured in a second study, about human thymus T cells. That source reports: Resections that were taken during corrective heart surgery supplied the thymus tissue. Thymic and blood repertoires appeared to carry a bias in their V and J gene usage.

The origin of this receptor is a boy in the first two years of life with a congenital heart defect. The V call is TRBV5-1, the J call TRBJ1-1; the D is unclear. The sequenced sample was thymocytes. This CDR3 is CASSFEIMNTEAFF. The CDR3 DNA is TGCGCCAGCAGCTTTGAGATAATGAACACTGAAGCTTTCTTT.